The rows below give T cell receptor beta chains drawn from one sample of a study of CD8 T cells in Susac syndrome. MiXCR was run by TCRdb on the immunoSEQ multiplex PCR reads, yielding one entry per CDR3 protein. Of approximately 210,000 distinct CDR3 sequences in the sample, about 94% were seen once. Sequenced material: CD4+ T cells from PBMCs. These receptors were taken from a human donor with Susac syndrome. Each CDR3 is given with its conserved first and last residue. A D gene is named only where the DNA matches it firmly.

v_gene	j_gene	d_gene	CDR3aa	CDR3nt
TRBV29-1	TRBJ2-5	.	CSAARGEETQYF	TGCAGCGCCGCCAGGGGTGAAGAGACCCAGTACTTC
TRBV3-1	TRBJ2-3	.	CASSQARGDTQYF	TGTGCCAGCAGCCAAGCCCGGGGAGATACGCAGTATTTT
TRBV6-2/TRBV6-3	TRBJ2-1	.	CASSYPRGASSYNEQFF	TGTGCCAGCAGTTACCCGCGGGGCGCGAGCTCCTACAATGAGCAGTTCTTC
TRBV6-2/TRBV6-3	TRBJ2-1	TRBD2	CASSYSTSGEFSYNEQFF	TGTGCCAGCAGTTACTCGACTAGCGGGGAGTTCTCCTACAATGAGCAGTTCTTC
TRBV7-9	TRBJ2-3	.	CASRAPGADTQYF	TGTGCCAGCAGGGCCCCAGGGGCTGATACGCAGTATTTT
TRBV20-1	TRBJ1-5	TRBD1	CSAPDRGLEPQHF	TGCAGTGCCCCCGACAGGGGGCTGGAGCCCCAGCATTTT
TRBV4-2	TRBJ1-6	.	CASSQDPAGVNSPLHF	TGTGCCAGCAGCCAAGATCCGGCAGGTGTTAATTCACCCCTCCACTTT
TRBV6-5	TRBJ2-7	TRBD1	CASSYFGDRGSYEQYF	TGTGCCAGCAGTTACTTTGGGGACAGGGGCTCCTACGAGCAGTACTTC
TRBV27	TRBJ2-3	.	CASSLSWGGLDTQYF	TGTGCCAGCAGTTTATCGTGGGGGGGCTTAGATACGCAGTATTTT
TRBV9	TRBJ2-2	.	CASSVDFTGELFF	TGTGCCAGCAGCGTAGACTTCACCGGGGAGCTGTTTTTT
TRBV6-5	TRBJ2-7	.	CASSLRLDSSYEQYF	TGTGCCAGCAGTTTACGGTTGGACAGCTCCTACGAGCAGTACTTC
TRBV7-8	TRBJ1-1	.	CASSPALVGGTEAFF	TGTGCCAGCAGCCCTGCCCTTGTAGGAGGGACTGAAGCTTTCTTT
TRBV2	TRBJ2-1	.	CASSVGLNNEQFF	TGTGCCAGCAGTGTGGGGCTAAACAATGAGCAGTTCTTC